Detailed here is one T cell receptor (beta chain). No antigen is known for it. V was clipped by 5 bases and J by 8 bases; unmatched bases: 7. The CDR3 is 15 residues long. Germline V gene sequence: CDR1 SGHAT, CDR2 FQNNGV. This record comes from a study of OX40 agonist ivuxolimab in advanced cancers. Study at large: Ivuxolimab is a fully human IgG2 antibody that activates OX40 (CD134). Whole-study results and caveats: By week 6 at 0.1 to 3.0 mg/kg, blood CD4+ and CD8+ T cells had expanded clonally.

Method: immunoSEQ multiplex PCR; TCRdb's copy keeps in-frame clones and lacks some. The table lists about 85,000 clones, approximately 83% of them singletons. The V and J genes are TRBV11-2 and TRBJ2-1; 12 nucleotides align to TRBD2. The sample was CD4+ or CD8+ T cells sorted from blood, taken in a trial of the OX40 agonist ivuxolimab. This TCR was recovered from an adult with an advanced solid tumor such as melanoma, head and neck, liver or kidney cancer. CDR3 sequence: CASSPASGGADEQFF. Written as DNA, the CDR3 is TGTGCCAGCAGCCCGGCTAGCGGGGGGGCCGATGAGCAGTTCTTC.